This T cell receptor (beta chain) is from a study of cytotoxic CD8 clonotypes in ibrutinib-treated CLL. Turning to the study itself: Productive templates per sample averaged 255,043; productive rearrangements, 80,000 to 95,000.

V was pared by 5 bases and J by 0 bases, with 6 bases of the junction left unmatched. The CDR3 contains 15 residues. Germline CDR1 SGHRS, CDR2 YFSETQ. Sequencing was designed to attain a depth spanning 1 in 200,000 to 1 in 1 million T cells. Using immunoSEQ multiplex PCR, the repertoire was profiled, and TCRdb retains in-frame clones only, with some absent. The sample records approximately 210,000 clones, approximately 68% being singletons. About this clone itself: As yet, its antigen is unknown.

Study-wide results and caveats: The study found baseline clonality above age-matched healthy donors, tracking circulating CD8+ T-cell counts.

The receptor's source is a human donor with chronic lymphocytic leukemia. The chain employs TRBV5-1 and TRBJ2-3; TRBD1 aligns across 7 bases. The starting material was PBMCs, obtained after 24 months of ibrutinib treatment. The CDR3 coding sequence is TGCGCCAGCAGTCCCGGGACAGTGAGCACAGATACGCAGTATTTT. Translation gives CASSPGTVSTDTQYF.